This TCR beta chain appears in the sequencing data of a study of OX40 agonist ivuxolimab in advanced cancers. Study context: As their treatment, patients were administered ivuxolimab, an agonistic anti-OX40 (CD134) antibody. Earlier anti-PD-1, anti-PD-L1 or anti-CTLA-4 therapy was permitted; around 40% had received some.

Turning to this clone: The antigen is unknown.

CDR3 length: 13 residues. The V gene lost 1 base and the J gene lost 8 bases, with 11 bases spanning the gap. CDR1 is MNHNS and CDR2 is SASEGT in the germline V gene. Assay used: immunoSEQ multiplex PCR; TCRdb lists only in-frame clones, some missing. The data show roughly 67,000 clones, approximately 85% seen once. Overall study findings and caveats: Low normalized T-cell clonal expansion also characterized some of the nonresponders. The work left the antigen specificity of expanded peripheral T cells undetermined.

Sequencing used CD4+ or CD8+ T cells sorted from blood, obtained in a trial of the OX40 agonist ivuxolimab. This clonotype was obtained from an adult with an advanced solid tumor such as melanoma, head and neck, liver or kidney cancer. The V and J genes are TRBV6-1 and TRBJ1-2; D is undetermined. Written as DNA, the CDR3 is TGTGCCAGCAGTGAAGAGAACTATGGCGGCTACACCTTC. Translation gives CASSEENYGGYTF.